This T cell receptor (beta chain) was recorded in a study of T cell repertoires in cytomegalovirus infection. Study-level information: Public TCR beta signature analysis indicated the presence of both CMV infection and matching HLA type.

In TCRdb, the reads were re-called with MiXCR into one record per CDR3 protein. Among around 450,000 distinct CDR3 sequences listed, around 32% were seen once. Of note for this clonotype: Its antigen is currently unknown.

The CDR3 is 14 residues long. Trimming took 0 bases from V and 4 from J, leaving 9 bases between them. Germline V lookup: CDR1 MNHEY, CDR2 SVGEGT. Study-level points and caveats: CMV-specific HLA-C-restricted TCR beta clonotypes dominated the ex vivo response. Frequencies of public TCR beta families were cumulated, and this identified carriers of CMV plus the relevant HLA.

The sample was PBMCs. The TCR was taken from a human donor in good health (CMV status not recorded). Some clones in this sample may be carry-over from other donors' samples. The V and J genes are TRBV6-2 or TRBV6-3 and TRBJ1-1; tentatively, D is TRBD1 (5 bases). The CDR3 loop is CASSYSTVGTEAFF. The CDR3 DNA reads TGTGCCAGCAGTTACTCGACAGTGGGCACTGAAGCTTTCTTT.